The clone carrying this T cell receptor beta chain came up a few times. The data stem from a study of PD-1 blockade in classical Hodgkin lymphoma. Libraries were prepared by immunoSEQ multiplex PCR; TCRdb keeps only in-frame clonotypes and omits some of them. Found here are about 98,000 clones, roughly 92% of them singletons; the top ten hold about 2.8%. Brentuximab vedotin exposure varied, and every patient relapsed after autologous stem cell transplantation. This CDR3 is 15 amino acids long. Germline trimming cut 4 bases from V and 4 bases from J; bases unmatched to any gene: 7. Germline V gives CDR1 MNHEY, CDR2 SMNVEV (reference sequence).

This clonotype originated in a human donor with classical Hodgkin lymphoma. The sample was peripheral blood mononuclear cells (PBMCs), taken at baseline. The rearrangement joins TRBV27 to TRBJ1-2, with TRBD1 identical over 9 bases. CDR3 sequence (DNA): TGTGCCAGCAGTTGGGCACAGGGGGCTGGCTATGGCTACACCTTC. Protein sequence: CASSWAQGAGYGYTF.